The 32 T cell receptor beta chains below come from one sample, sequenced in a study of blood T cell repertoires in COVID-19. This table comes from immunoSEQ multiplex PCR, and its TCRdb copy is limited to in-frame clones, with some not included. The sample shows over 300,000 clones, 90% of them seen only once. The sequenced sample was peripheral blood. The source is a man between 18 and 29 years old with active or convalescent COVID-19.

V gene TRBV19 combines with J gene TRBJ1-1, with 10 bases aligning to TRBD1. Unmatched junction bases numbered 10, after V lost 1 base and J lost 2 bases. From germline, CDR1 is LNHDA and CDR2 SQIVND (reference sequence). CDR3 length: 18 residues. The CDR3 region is CASSIGQGAGAFNTEAFF. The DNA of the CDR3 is TGTGCCAGTAGTATAGGACAGGGGGCGGGGGCGTTTAACACTGAAGCTTTCTTT.

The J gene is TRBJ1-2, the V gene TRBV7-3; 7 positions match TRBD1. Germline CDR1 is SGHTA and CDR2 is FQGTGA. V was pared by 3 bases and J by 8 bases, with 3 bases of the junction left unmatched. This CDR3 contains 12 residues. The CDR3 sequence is CASSLTGSGYTF. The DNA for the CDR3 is TGTGCCAGCAGCTTGACAGGGTCCGGCTACACCTTC.

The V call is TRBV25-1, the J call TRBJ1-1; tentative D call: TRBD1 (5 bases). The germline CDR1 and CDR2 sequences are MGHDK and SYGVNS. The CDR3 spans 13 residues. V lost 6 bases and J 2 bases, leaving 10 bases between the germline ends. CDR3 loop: CASSPGYNTEAFF. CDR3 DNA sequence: TGTGCCAGCAGCCCAGGGTACAACACTGAAGCTTTCTTT.

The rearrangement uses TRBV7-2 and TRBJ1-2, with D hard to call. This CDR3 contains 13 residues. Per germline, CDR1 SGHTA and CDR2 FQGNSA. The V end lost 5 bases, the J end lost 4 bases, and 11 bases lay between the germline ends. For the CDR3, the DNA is TGTGCCAGCAGCCCGGGGAGGGCCTATGGCTACACCTTC. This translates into CASSPGRAYGYTF. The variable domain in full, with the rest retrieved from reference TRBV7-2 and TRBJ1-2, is GAGVSQSPSNKVTEKGKDVELRCDPISGHTALYWYRQSLGQGLEFLIYFQGNSAPDKSGLPSDRFSAERTGGSVSTLTIQRTQQEDSAVYLCASSPGRAYGYTFGSGTRLTVV.

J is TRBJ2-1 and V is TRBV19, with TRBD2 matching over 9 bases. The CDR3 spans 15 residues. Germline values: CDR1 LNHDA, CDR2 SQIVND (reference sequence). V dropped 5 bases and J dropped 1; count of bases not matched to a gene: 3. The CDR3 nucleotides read TGTGCCAGTAGTCTCCTAGCGGGGTCCTACAATGAGCAGTTCTTC. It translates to CASSLLAGSYNEQFF.

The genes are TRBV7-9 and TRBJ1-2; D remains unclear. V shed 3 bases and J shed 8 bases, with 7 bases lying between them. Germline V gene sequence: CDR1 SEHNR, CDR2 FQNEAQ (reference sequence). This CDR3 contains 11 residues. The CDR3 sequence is CASSFRNGYTF. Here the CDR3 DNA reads TGTGCCAGCAGCTTCAGGAACGGCTACACCTTC.

Here the CDR3 reads CASSYYEGGDQPQHF. The CDR3 coding sequence is TGTGCCAGCAGTTACTACGAGGGTGGGGATCAGCCCCAGCATTTT. The chain is built from TRBV6-2 or TRBV6-3 and TRBJ1-5, with D unclear. The V end lost 1 base, the J end lost 5 bases, and 12 bases lay between the germline ends. The CDR3 runs 15 residues. Looked up from germline, CDR1 is MNHEY and CDR2 is SVGEGT.

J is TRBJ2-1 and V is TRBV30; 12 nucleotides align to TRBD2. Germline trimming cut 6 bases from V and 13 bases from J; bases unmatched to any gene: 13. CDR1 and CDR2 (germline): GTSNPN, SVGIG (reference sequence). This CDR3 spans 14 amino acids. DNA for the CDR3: TGTGCCTGCTTAGCTAGCGGGAGGGCCGATATACAGTTCTTC. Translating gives CACLASGRADIQFF. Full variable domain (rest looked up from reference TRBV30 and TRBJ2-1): SQTIHQWPATLVQPVGSPLSLECTVEGTSNPNLYWYRQAAGRGLQLLFYSVGIGQISSEVPQNLSASRPQDRQFILSSKKLLLSDSGFYLCACLASGRADIQFFGPGTRLTVL.

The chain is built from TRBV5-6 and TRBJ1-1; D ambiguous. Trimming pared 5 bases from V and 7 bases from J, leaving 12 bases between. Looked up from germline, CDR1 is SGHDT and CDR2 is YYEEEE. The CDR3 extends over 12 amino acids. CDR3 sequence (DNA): TGTGCCAGCAGTTCGCCGGGAGTTGAAGCTTTCTTT. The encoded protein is CASSSPGVEAFF.

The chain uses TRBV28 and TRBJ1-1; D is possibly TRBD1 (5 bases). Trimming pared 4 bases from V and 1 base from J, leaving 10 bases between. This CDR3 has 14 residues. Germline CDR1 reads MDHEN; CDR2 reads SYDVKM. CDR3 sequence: CASSSPGRNTEAFF. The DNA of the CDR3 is TGTGCCAGCAGTTCACCAGGGCGGAACACTGAAGCTTTCTTT.

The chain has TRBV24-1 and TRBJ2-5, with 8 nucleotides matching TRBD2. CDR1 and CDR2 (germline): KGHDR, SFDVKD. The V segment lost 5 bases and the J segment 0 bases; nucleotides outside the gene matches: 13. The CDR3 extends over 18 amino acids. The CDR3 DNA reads TGTGCCACCAGTGGTCCTTCCCGGTCTAGCGGGTACCAAGAGACCCAGTACTTC. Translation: CATSGPSRSSGYQETQYF.

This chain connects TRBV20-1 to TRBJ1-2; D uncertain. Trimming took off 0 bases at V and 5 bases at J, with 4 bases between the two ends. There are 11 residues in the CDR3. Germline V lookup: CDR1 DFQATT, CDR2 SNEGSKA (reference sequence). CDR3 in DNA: TGCAGTGCTAGAGAAGAGTATGGCTACACCTTC. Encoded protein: CSAREEYGYTF.

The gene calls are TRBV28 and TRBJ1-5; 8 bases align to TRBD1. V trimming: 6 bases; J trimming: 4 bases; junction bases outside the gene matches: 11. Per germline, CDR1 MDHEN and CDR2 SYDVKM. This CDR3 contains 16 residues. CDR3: CASRGLETGANQPQHF. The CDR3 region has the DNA TGTGCCAGCAGGGGCCTGGAGACAGGGGCTAATCAGCCCCAGCATTTT.

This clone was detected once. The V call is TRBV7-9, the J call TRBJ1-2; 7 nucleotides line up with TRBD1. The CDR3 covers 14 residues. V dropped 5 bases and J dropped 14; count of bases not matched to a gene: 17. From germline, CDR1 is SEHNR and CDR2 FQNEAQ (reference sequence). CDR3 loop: CASSPRGDRPPRTF. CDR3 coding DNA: TGTGCCAGCAGCCCCAGGGGGGACAGACCCCCGCGGACCTTC.

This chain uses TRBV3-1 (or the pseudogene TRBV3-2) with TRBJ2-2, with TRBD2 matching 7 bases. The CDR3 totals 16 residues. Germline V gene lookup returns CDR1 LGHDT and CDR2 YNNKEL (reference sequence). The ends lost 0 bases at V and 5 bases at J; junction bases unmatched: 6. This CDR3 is CASSQEGGERTGELFF. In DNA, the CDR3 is TGTGCCAGCAGCCAAGAGGGAGGGGAGCGGACCGGGGAGCTGTTTTTT.

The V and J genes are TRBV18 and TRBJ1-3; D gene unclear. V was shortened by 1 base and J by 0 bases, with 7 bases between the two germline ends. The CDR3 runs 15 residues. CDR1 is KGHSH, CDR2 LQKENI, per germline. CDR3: CASSPLTISGNTIYF. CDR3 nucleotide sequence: TGTGCCAGCTCACCACTGACAATCTCTGGAAACACCATATATTTT.

The CDR3 sequence is CASSLFWLARTQYF. For the CDR3, the DNA is TGTGCCAGCAGCTTATTCTGGCTAGCGCGAACCCAGTACTTC. The rearrangement uses TRBV7-2 and TRBJ2-5; tentative D call: TRBD2 (6 bases). V dropped 2 bases and J dropped 8 bases, with 15 bases sitting between them. This CDR3 has 14 amino acids. Germline CDR1 reads SGHTA; CDR2 reads FQGNSA.

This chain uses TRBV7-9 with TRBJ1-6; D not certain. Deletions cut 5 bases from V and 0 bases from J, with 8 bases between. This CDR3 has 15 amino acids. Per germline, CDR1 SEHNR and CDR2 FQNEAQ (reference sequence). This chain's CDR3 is CASSPITSYNSPLHF. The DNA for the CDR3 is TGTGCCAGCAGCCCTATAACCTCCTATAATTCACCCCTCCACTTT.

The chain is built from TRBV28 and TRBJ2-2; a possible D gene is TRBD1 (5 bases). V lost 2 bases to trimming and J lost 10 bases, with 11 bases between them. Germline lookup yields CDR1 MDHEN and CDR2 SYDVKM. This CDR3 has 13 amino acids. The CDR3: CASSLVEGVELFF. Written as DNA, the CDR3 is TGTGCCAGCAGTTTAGTTGAAGGGGTGGAGCTGTTTTTT.

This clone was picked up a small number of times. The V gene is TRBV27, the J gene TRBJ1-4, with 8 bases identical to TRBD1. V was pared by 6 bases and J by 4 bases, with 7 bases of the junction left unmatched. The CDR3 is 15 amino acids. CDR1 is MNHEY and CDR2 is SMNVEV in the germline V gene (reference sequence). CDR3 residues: CASSLARGLNEKLFF. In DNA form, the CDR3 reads TGTGCCAGCAGCCTCGCCAGGGGGCTTAATGAAAAACTGTTTTTT.

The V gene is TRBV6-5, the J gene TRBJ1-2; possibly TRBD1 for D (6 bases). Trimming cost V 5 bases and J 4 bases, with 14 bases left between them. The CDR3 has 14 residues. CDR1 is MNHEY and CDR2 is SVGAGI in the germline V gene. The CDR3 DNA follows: TGTGCCAGCAGTCGACAACAGGGTGTCTATGGCTACACCTTC. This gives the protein CASSRQQGVYGYTF.

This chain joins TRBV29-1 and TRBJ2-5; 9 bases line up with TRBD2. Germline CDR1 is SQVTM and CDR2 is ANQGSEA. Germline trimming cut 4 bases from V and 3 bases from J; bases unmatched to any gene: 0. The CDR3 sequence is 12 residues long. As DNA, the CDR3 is TGCAGCGTTGGACTAGCGGAAGAGACCCAGTACTTC. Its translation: CSVGLAEETQYF.

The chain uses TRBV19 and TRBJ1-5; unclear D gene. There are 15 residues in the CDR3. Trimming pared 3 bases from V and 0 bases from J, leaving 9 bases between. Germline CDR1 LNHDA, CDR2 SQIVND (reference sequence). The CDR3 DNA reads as TGTGCCAGTAGTATCGCGCGGAATAGCAATCAGCCCCAGCATTTT. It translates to CASSIARNSNQPQHF.

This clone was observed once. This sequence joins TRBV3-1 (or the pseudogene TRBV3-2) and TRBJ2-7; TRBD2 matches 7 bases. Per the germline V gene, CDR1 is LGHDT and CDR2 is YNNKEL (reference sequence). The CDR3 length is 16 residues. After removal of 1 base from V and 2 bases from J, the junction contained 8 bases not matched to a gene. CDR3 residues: CASSQARPAGAYEQYF. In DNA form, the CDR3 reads TGTGCCAGCAGCCAAGCTCGGCCCGCGGGGGCCTACGAGCAGTACTTC.

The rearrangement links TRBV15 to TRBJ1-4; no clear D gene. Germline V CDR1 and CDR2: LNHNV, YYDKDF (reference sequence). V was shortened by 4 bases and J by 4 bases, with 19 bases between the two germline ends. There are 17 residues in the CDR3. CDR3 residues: CATSNTRTGRYNEKLFF. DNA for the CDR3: TGTGCCACCAGCAACACACGGACCGGGAGGTATAATGAAAAACTGTTTTTT.

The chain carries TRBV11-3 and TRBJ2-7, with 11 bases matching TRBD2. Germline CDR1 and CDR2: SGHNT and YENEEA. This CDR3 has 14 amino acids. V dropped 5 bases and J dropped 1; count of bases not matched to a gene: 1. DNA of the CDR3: TGTGCCAGCAGCACTAGCGGGGGATCCTACGAGCAGTACTTC. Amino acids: CASSTSGGSYEQYF.

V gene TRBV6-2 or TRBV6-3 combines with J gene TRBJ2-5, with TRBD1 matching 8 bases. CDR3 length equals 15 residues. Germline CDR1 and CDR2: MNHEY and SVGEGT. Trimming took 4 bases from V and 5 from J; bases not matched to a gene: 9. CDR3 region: CASSLDRGGGETQYF. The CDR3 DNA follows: TGTGCCAGCAGTTTAGACAGGGGAGGCGGGGAGACCCAGTACTTC.

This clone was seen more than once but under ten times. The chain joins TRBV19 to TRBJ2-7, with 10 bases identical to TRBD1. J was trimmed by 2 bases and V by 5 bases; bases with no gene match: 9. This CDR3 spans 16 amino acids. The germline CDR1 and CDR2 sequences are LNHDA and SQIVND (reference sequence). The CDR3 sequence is CASSGRDRGRTYEQYF. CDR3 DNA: TGTGCCAGTAGTGGACGGGACAGGGGCCGGACCTACGAGCAGTACTTC.

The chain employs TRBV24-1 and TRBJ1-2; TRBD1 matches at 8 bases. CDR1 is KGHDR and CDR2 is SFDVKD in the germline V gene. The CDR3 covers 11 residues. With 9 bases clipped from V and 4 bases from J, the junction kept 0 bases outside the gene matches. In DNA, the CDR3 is TGTGCCACCGGGACAGGCTATGGCTACACCTTC. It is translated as CATGTGYGYTF.

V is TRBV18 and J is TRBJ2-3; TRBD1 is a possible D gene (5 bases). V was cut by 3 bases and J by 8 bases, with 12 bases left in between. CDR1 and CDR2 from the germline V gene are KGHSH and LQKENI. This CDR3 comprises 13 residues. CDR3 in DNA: TGTGCCAGCTCACCGGACAACGGCGTTACGCAGTATTTT. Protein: CASSPDNGVTQYF. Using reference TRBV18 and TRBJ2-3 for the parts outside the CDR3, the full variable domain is NAGVMQNPRHLVRRRGQEARLRCSPMKGHSHVYWYRQLPEEGLKFMVYLQKENIIDESGMPKERFSAEFPKEGPSILRIQQVVRGDSAAYFCASSPDNGVTQYFGPGTRLTVL.

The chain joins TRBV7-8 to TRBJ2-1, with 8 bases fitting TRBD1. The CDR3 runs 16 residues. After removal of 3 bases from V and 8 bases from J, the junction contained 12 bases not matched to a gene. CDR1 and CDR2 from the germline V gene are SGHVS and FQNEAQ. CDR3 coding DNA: TGTGCCAGCAGCTTGGAATCTGGACAGGGATTCTATGAGCAGTTCTTC. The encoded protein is CASSLESGQGFYEQFF. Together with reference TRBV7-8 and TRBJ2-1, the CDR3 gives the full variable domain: GAGVSQSPRYKVAKRGQDVALRCDPISGHVSLFWYQQALGQGPEFLTYFQNEAQLDKSGLPSDRFFAERPEGSVSTLKIQRTQQEDSAVYLCASSLESGQGFYEQFFGPGTRLTVL.

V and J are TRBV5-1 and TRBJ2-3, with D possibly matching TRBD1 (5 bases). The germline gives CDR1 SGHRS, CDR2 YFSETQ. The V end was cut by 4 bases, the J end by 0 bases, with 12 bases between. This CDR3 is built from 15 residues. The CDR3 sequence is CASSRQSLSTDTQYF. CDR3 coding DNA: TGCGCCAGCAGCCGACAGTCACTTAGCACAGATACGCAGTATTTT.